This TCR beta chain was sequenced in a study of control samples from healthy donors and cancer patients. The method was immunoSEQ multiplex PCR; TCRdb's version includes in-frame clones alone and lacks a portion of them. The table lists tens of thousands of clones, approximately 89% of them singletons. J lost 8 bases, V lost 1 base, and 2 bases had no gene match. Germline V gene data show CDR1 as MNHNY and CDR2 as SVGAGI (reference sequence). The CDR3 contains 13 residues. The V gene is TRBV6-6, the J gene TRBJ2-1, with 7 bases identical to TRBD2. The TCR was taken from a man aged 55 to 70 with colorectal cancer. Material for sequencing was PBMCs. CDR3 bases: TGTGCCAGCAGTTACTGGACTAGTTATGAGCAGTTCTTC. It is translated as CASSYWTSYEQFF.